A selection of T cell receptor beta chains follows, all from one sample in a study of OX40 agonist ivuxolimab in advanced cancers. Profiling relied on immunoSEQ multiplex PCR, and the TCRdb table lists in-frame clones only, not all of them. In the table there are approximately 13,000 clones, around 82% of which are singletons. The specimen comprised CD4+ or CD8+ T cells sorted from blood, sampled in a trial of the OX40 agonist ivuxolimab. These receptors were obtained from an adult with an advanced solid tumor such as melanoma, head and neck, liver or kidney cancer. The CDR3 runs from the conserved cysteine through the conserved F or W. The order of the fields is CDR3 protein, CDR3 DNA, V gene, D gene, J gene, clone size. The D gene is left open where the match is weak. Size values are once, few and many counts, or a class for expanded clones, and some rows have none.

CDR3 protein: CATRGGTNYEQYF
CDR3 DNA: TGTGCCACCCGGGGTGGAACCAACTACGAGCAGTACTTC
V gene: TRBV19
D gene: -
J gene: TRBJ2-7
clone size: -

CDR3 protein: CASSLQGSGELFF
CDR3 DNA: TGTGCCAGCAGCCTACAGGGGTCCGGGGAGCTGTTTTTT
V gene: TRBV13
D gene: TRBD1
J gene: TRBJ2-2
clone size: -

CDR3 protein: CASSSDRGGHNEQFF
CDR3 DNA: TGTGCCAGCAGCTCCGACAGGGGGGGGCACAATGAGCAGTTCTTC
V gene: TRBV7-8
D gene: TRBD1
J gene: TRBJ2-1
clone size: -

CDR3 protein: CASSSGTGGHSPLHF
CDR3 DNA: TGTGCCAGCAGCTCGGGGACAGGGGGTCATTCACCCCTCCACTTT
V gene: TRBV11-2
D gene: TRBD1
J gene: TRBJ1-6
clone size: -

CDR3 protein: CASNPTTRNQETQYF
CDR3 DNA: TGTGCCAGCAACCCAACGACCCGAAACCAAGAGACCCAGTACTTC
V gene: TRBV28
D gene: -
J gene: TRBJ2-5
clone size: -

CDR3 protein: CAWSVGVIETQYF
CDR3 DNA: TGTGCCTGGAGTGTAGGAGTGATTGAGACCCAGTACTTC
V gene: TRBV30
D gene: -
J gene: TRBJ2-5
clone size: -

CDR3 protein: CASTLAPYEQYF
CDR3 DNA: TGTGCCAGCACTTTAGCGCCATACGAGCAGTACTTC
V gene: TRBV5-8
D gene: -
J gene: TRBJ2-7
clone size: -

CDR3 protein: CASSVRLAGGTDTQYF
CDR3 DNA: TGTGCCAGCAGCGTAAGGCTAGCGGGAGGCACAGATACGCAGTATTTT
V gene: TRBV9
D gene: TRBD2
J gene: TRBJ2-3
clone size: -

CDR3 protein: CASSPKLGQTNTEAFF
CDR3 DNA: TGTGCCAGCTCACCAAAACTGGGACAGACGAACACTGAAGCTTTCTTT
V gene: TRBV18
D gene: TRBD1
J gene: TRBJ1-1
clone size: -

CDR3 protein: CASSPGQVPYEQYF
CDR3 DNA: TGTGCCAGCAGTCCAGGACAGGTTCCCTACGAGCAGTACTTC
V gene: TRBV27
D gene: TRBD1
J gene: TRBJ2-7
clone size: -

CDR3 protein: CASSQPGINYGYTF
CDR3 DNA: TGCGCCAGCAGCCAACCAGGGATCAACTATGGCTACACCTTC
V gene: TRBV4-1
D gene: -
J gene: TRBJ1-2
clone size: -

CDR3 protein: CASIQGLGYNEQFF
CDR3 DNA: TGTGCCTCGATTCAGGGGCTTGGCTACAATGAGCAGTTCTTC
V gene: TRBV30
D gene: -
J gene: TRBJ2-1
clone size: -

CDR3 protein: CASRMTGPDEKLFF
CDR3 DNA: TGTGCCAGCAGAATGACAGGCCCAGATGAAAAACTGTTTTTT
V gene: TRBV2
D gene: -
J gene: TRBJ1-4
clone size: few

CDR3 protein: CASSLRGPVVEQFF
CDR3 DNA: TGTGCCAGCAGTTTAAGGGGCCCAGTAGTTGAGCAGTTCTTC
V gene: TRBV28
D gene: -
J gene: TRBJ2-1
clone size: -

CDR3 protein: CASSSGRVYEQYF
CDR3 DNA: TGTGCCAGCAGCTCCGGCAGGGTCTACGAGCAGTACTTC
V gene: TRBV7-9
D gene: -
J gene: TRBJ2-7
clone size: -